This T cell receptor (beta chain) was profiled in a study of blood T cells in healthy people across ages (dated by TCRdb to about 2015). At the level of the whole study: Template switching captured roughly one uniquely barcoded TCR beta cDNA molecule per two T cells in model experiments. To track age-related changes in TCR beta repertoire diversity, the study relied on deep sequencing normalized with unique cDNA molecular identifiers. Donors were grouped into four age groups: young (average about 15 years), middle-aged (39), aged (approximately 67) and long-lived (around 80). To avoid experimental bias, donors of different ages were distributed randomly across sequencing lanes. Using the same blood draw, the study looked at two additional independent replicas of 1 million unique cDNA reads for two donors, one aged 18 to 29 and the other aged 80 or older.

The germline V gene yields SGHVS for CDR1 and FNYEAQ for CDR2. Germline trimming: 2 bases from V, 0 bases from J; junction bases outside gene matches: 7. The CDR3 runs 18 amino acids, cysteine and phenylalanine included. Only the CDR3 part of the read is kept: 54 bases, read in frame from the first base. Donors were roughly 40 systemically healthy Caucasian individuals from Russia aged roughly 6 to 90 years. About 9.1 milliliters of peripheral blood were collected from each donor into EDTA-treated Vacutainer tubes. Ficoll-Paque density-gradient centrifugation was used to isolate PBMCs, with at least 7 million per sample. Total RNA was extracted from PBMCs with Trizol reagent, with at least 6 micrograms obtained per sample. Naive CD45RAhigh/CD27high T cell percentages were measured by flow cytometry on a PBMC aliquot from every donor. In regard to this clonotype: Its antigen is not yet known. The record has no base qualities; no much larger clone is one base away.

Library prep was done by 5' RACE. TCRdb records Illumina HiSeq 2500 as the sequencer. A second PCR of roughly 7 to 11 cycles was performed with a sample-barcoded 5' primer and a J-beta primer mix. A template-switch 5' adaptor carrying 12 random nucleotides introduced a unique molecular identifier onto each TCR beta cDNA molecule. Each sample yielded at least 3 million CDR3-containing paired-end reads. The Mint cDNA synthesis kit, primed by a TRBC-specific oligonucleotide, was used to synthesize first-strand cDNA from all RNA. After uracil-DNA glycosylase treatment, a first 18-cycle PCR used universal primers M1SS and BC2_uni_R on all cDNA. The original methods were these. For normalization, 1 million high-quality reads, each with a distinct molecular identifier, were randomly selected from each sample. Reads sharing molecular identifiers were discarded rather than binned into consensus sequences. MiTCR, set to a Q25 quality threshold and the strictest error-elimination algorithm, was used for CDR3 identification, clonotype clustering and error correction. A nonparametric unseen species model using Euler transformation provided a lower-bound estimate of total TCR beta diversity. TCRdb itself trimmed the public reads at Q25 with fastp, ran MiXCR and retained productive beta chains. For every CDR3 protein sequence, its rows merge into one entry that carries the most common genes and DNA. For this entry, the V and J calls and clone size follow TCRdb and not the study's own pipeline. The table for this sample lists 1.5 million or so distinct CDR3 sequences; 42% of them were counted only once. 7% to 9% of the sample is taken by the ten largest.

What the study reported, not specific to this receptor: Observed TCR beta diversity per million T cells fell roughly linearly with age, and a significant reduction was already apparent by age roughly 41. The percentage of naive T cells measured by flow cytometry correlated strongly with observed TCR beta diversity. Total diversity estimates from one million sequenced T cells were considered lower bounds and underestimates. Because profiling used bulk unsorted PBMCs, naive and antigen-experienced compartments could not be compared conclusively. Compared with the aged group, the long-lived group had more naive CD4+ T cells, fewer expanded clones and increased TCR diversity, suggesting age selection. Because the CMV infection status of the donors was unknown, age-related changes in expanded clonotypes may potentially have been confounded.

The sequenced sample consisted of blood. In this chain, TRBV7-6 is recombined with TRBJ2-3, with 11 middle bases fitting TRBD2. This TCR came from a woman between 18 and 29 years old in good health. The DNA is as follows: TGTGCCAGCAGCTTATTAGGGACTAGCGGAATTAGCACAGATACGCAGTATTTT. It is translated as CASSLLGTSGISTDTQYF.